Listed below are T cell receptor beta chains from one sample, sequenced in a study of beta chain features in type 1 diabetes. TCRdb's copy holds only in-frame clones and misses some; the assay was immunoSEQ multiplex PCR. The sample shows 280,000 or so clones, approximately 16% of them seen only once. The sample taken for sequencing was naive CD4+ T cells from blood. These receptors all stem from a man between 18 and 35 years old with type 1 diabetes. CDR3s include the opening cysteine and the closing phenylalanine or tryptophan. A D gene is named only where the DNA matches it firmly. Only part of the rows carry a size: once, few, many, or a class if the clone is expanded.

few | TRBJ1-5 | TRBD1 | TRBV7-2 | 15 | CASSRLQGAGGPQHF | TGTGCCAGCAGCAGATTACAGGGGGCTGGGGGGCCCCAGCATTTT
NA | TRBJ1-2 | TRBD1 | TRBV6-6 | 14 | CASSYGTGSYGYTF | TGTGCCAGCAGTTACGGGACAGGGTCTTACGGCTACACCTTC
few | TRBJ1-6 | TRBD1 | TRBV30 | 15 | CAWSRTGRYNSPLHF | TGTGCCTGGAGTCGGACAGGCCGCTATAATTCACCCCTCCACTTT
NA | TRBJ2-7 | TRBD1 | TRBV7-9 | 15 | CASSPRTGGRHEQYF | TGTGCCAGCAGCCCGAGAACAGGGGGAAGGCACGAGCAGTACTTC
few | TRBJ2-5 | TRBD2 | TRBV6-5 | 15 | CASSYLLAGTGTQYF | TGTGCCAGCAGTTACCTCCTAGCGGGAACAGGGACCCAGTACTTC
few | TRBJ1-1 | NA | TRBV30 | 13 | CAWSGLRGTEAFF | TGTGCCTGGAGCGGGTTAAGGGGGACTGAAGCTTTCTTT
NA | TRBJ2-1 | TRBD2 | TRBV29-1 | 16 | CSVEDRGGRAPNEQFF | TGCAGCGTTGAAGATAGGGGCGGGAGGGCCCCCAATGAGCAGTTCTTC
NA | TRBJ2-3 | TRBD2 | TRBV15 | 16 | CATSRGLAGAGDTQYF | TGTGCCACCAGCAGAGGACTAGCGGGAGCAGGAGATACGCAGTATTTT
NA | TRBJ2-3 | NA | TRBV28 | 13 | CASSLPNTDTQYF | TGTGCCAGCAGTTTACCTAACACAGATACGCAGTATTTT
NA | TRBJ2-7 | TRBD1 | TRBV7-9 | 15 | CASSPDRENIYEQYF | TGTGCCAGCAGCCCGGACAGGGAAAACATCTACGAGCAGTACTTC
NA | TRBJ2-3 | TRBD2 | TRBV25-1 | 14 | CASSATGGEDTQYF | TGTGCCAGCAGTGCAACGGGAGGCGAAGATACGCAGTATTTT
NA | TRBJ2-5 | NA | TRBV27 | 14 | CASMRWREQETQYF | TGTGCCAGCATGCGTTGGAGGGAGCAAGAGACCCAGTACTTC
NA | TRBJ2-7 | TRBD1 | TRBV18 | 15 | CASSQGQGDSYEQYF | TGTGCCAGCTCACAGGGACAGGGGGACTCCTACGAGCAGTACTTC
few | TRBJ2-1 | TRBD1 | TRBV6-5 | 12 | CASRTGSNEQFF | TGTGCCAGCAGGACAGGGTCCAATGAGCAGTTCTTC
NA | TRBJ2-3 | NA | TRBV29-1 | 13 | CSVEDPRTDTQYF | TGCAGCGTTGAAGACCCGAGAACAGATACGCAGTATTTT
NA | TRBJ2-7 | TRBD1 | TRBV5-1 | 16 | CASSPGSGTGGHEQYF | TGCGCCAGCAGCCCTGGATCCGGGACAGGGGGACACGAGCAGTACTTC
NA | TRBJ2-2 | NA | TRBV5-4 | 11 | CASSLSGELFF | TGTGCCAGCAGCTTGTCAGGGGAGCTGTTTTTT
NA | TRBJ2-1 | TRBD1 | TRBV5-1 | 14 | CASSPRTGENEQFF | TGCGCCAGCAGCCCACGGACAGGGGAAAATGAGCAGTTCTTC
few | TRBJ2-5 | TRBD2 | TRBV15 | 15 | CATRAGGSHQETQYF | TGTGCCACTAGAGCGGGAGGCTCCCACCAAGAGACCCAGTACTTC
NA | TRBJ1-2 | NA | TRBV2 | 13 | CASSDQQNYGYTF | TGTGCCAGCAGTGATCAACAAAACTATGGCTACACCTTC
NA | TRBJ2-5 | TRBD2 | TRBV5-4 | 14 | CASSWSSGMETQYF | TGTGCCAGCAGCTGGTCTAGCGGGATGGAGACCCAGTACTTC
NA | TRBJ1-5 | TRBD1 | TRBV6-5 | 14 | CASRPGQGGQPQHF | TGTGCCAGCAGGCCCGGACAGGGTGGTCAGCCCCAGCATTTT
few | TRBJ2-2 | NA | TRBV23-1 | 10 | CARLEGELFF | TGCGCCCGACTGGAAGGGGAGCTGTTTTTT
NA | TRBJ2-7 | TRBD2 | TRBV7-9 | 16 | CASSLGITGGAYEQYF | TGTGCCAGCAGCCTTGGGATCACGGGAGGGGCCTACGAGCAGTACTTC
NA | TRBJ1-1 | TRBD1 | TRBV19 | 15 | CASSTGQAMNTEAFF | TGTGCCAGTAGTACGGGACAGGCAATGAACACTGAAGCTTTCTTT
NA | TRBJ2-7 | TRBD1 | TRBV6-5 | 14 | CASTQGAQSYEQYF | TGTGCCAGCACTCAGGGGGCTCAGTCCTACGAGCAGTACTTC
NA | TRBJ2-1 | TRBD2 | TRBV7-9 | 19 | CASSSPRVAGTSSYNEQFF | TGTGCCAGCAGCTCCCCCCGAGTAGCGGGAACCAGCTCCTACAATGAGCAGTTCTTC
NA | TRBJ2-7 | NA | TRBV28 | 15 | CASTSGTQSSYEQYF | TGTGCCAGCACTTCCGGGACACAGAGCTCCTACGAGCAGTACTTC
few | TRBJ2-3 | NA | TRBV1 | 14 | CTSDRRGSTDTQYF | TGCACCAGCGATCGGCGGGGGAGCACAGATACGCAGTATTTT
few | TRBJ2-5 | TRBD2 | TRBV18 | 16 | CASSPRLAELQETQYF | TGTGCCAGCTCACCCAGACTAGCGGAGCTCCAAGAGACCCAGTACTTC
few | TRBJ1-4 | NA | TRBV10-2 | 15 | CASSDRGTTNEKLFF | TGCGCCAGCAGTGACAGGGGAACAACTAATGAAAAACTGTTTTTT
few | TRBJ2-7 | TRBD2 | TRBV2 | 15 | CASSPAGGGAHEQYF | TGTGCCAGCAGTCCCGCGGGCGGGGGGGCTCACGAGCAGTACTTC
few | TRBJ2-1 | TRBD2 | TRBV6-5 | 13 | CASSLGTSNEQFF | TGTGCCAGCAGCCTCGGGACTAGCAATGAGCAGTTCTTC
few | TRBJ2-1 | NA | TRBV6-5 | 14 | CATSRGYRDNEQFF | TGTGCCACGTCAAGGGGGTACCGCGACAATGAGCAGTTCTTC
NA | TRBJ2-1 | TRBD2 | TRBV29-1 | 15 | CSGRGPGLGSNEQFF | TGCAGCGGAAGGGGACCGGGACTAGGGTCCAATGAGCAGTTCTTC
NA | TRBJ2-5 | NA | TRBV6-5 | 12 | CASSWSKETQYF | TGTGCCAGCAGTTGGAGCAAAGAGACCCAGTACTTC
NA | TRBJ2-1 | TRBD2 | TRBV7-9 | 16 | CASSLALLAGRNEQFF | TGTGCCAGCAGCTTAGCTTTGCTAGCGGGAAGGAATGAGCAGTTCTTC
NA | TRBJ2-2 | NA | TRBV5-6 | 15 | CATGWGAGRAGELFF | TGTGCCACGGGTTGGGGAGCGGGTCGCGCCGGGGAGCTGTTTTTT
NA | TRBJ2-2 | TRBD2 | TRBV28 | 16 | CASSIVAGPNTGELFF | TGTGCCAGCAGTATCGTAGCGGGGCCAAACACCGGGGAGCTGTTTTTT
NA | TRBJ1-2 | NA | TRBV18 | 18 | CASSPPASRGPGDYGYTF | TGTGCCAGCTCACCACCCGCCAGCCGAGGCCCCGGGGACTATGGCTACACCTTC
NA | TRBJ1-1 | TRBD1 | TRBV29-1 | 14 | CSVPRQGWGTEAFF | TGCAGCGTCCCCAGACAGGGCTGGGGGACTGAAGCTTTCTTT
NA | TRBJ1-3 | NA | TRBV27 | 13 | CASRGAAGNTIYF | TGTGCCAGCAGGGGGGCGGCTGGAAACACCATATATTTT
NA | TRBJ1-6 | TRBD1 | TRBV30 | 14 | CAWSRQGIGSPLHF | TGTGCCTGGAGCCGACAGGGAATCGGATCACCCCTCCACTTT
NA | TRBJ2-7 | NA | TRBV14 | 13 | CASSQGLRSEQYF | TGTGCCAGCAGCCAAGGATTAAGGAGCGAGCAGTACTTC
few | TRBJ2-2 | TRBD2 | TRBV30 | 15 | CAWSRLAGGTGELFF | TGTGCCTGGAGTCGTCTAGCGGGAGGCACCGGGGAGCTGTTTTTT
few | TRBJ2-1 | TRBD2 | TRBV7-2 | 17 | CASSLVLAGGTYNEQFF | TGTGCCAGCAGCTTAGTACTAGCGGGGGGGACCTACAATGAGCAGTTCTTC
NA | TRBJ2-3 | NA | TRBV11-3 | 17 | CASRAGSGFHSTDTQYF | TGTGCCAGCCGCGCAGGTTCGGGGTTTCACTCCACAGATACGCAGTATTTT
NA | TRBJ2-5 | NA | TRBV4-1 | 14 | CASSQEQGRETQYF | TGCGCCAGCAGCCAAGAACAGGGCAGGGAGACCCAGTACTTC
few | TRBJ2-7 | TRBD2 | TRBV30 | 16 | CAWSPSPGLAVYEQYF | TGTGCCTGGAGTCCCAGTCCGGGACTAGCGGTATACGAGCAGTACTTC
NA | TRBJ1-5 | TRBD1 | TRBV18 | 13 | CASSGTENQPQHF | TGTGCCAGCTCCGGGACAGAAAATCAGCCCCAGCATTTT
few | TRBJ2-7 | TRBD1 | TRBV5-1 | 11 | CASRTGGEQYF | TGCGCCAGCCGTACAGGGGGCGAGCAGTACTTC